This T cell receptor beta chain was profiled in a study of cytomegalovirus exposure and HLA in healthy donors (dated by TCRdb to the late 2010s). Regarding the research as a whole: According to an earlier analysis of around 600 of the donors, some 180 million T cells yielded roughly 110 million unique TCR beta sequences and about 300 Gb of sequence data. In a later analysis, previously published TCR beta repertoires from 670 or so donors were re-analyzed and high-resolution HLA genotyping was added so that TCR occurrence patterns could be studied. Using immunosequencing, the study profiled T cell repertoires from around 670 subjects and related those repertoires to cytomegalovirus serostatus. The number of donors typed differed by locus, with 629-630 for A, B, C, DRB1 and DQB1, approximately 500 for DQA1, 606 for DPA1, and over 400 for DPB1. Among some 410 genotyped donors of the cohort, an average of approximately 240,000 unique TCR beta nucleotide sequences were sequenced per donor, roughly 20% of them non-productive. Roughly 300 gigabases of sequencing data and tens of millions of unique TCR sequences were included in an early release covering roughly 600 HLA-typed donors. Rather than using new phenotypic data, the later analysis identified candidate immune exposures from TCR beta sequences and from how often those sequences occurred across donors. A separate validation cohort of over a hundred different subjects was used in addition to the approximately 610-subject first cohort. Roughly 5 DR-DQ haplotypes were treated as single units for association and clustering because of strong linkage in the cohort. Every repertoire in the discovery cohort had been generated on one and the same sequencing platform. To predict cytomegalovirus infection status, the study combined high-throughput TCR immunosequencing, statistical association of individual TCRs with disease status, and machine learning. Alongside the repertoire data, information on donor age, sex, ethnicity and CMV serostatus was compiled. The study was designed to test whether signatures of past pathogen exposure could be identified by cataloging public T cell receptors. In a later genetic analysis, genome-wide SNP genotypes for about 65% of the roughly 700 donors were used, and that subset was treated as a discovery cohort. Among the approximately 420 genotyped donors, 75% to 90% belonged to the genetic ancestry cluster associated with self-reported Caucasian donors. An earlier analysis of about 620 of the donors applied high-throughput TCR beta sequencing to assess whether each TCR beta V gene segment acted as functional or pseudogenic. HLA typing included class I and class II loci at four-digit resolution.

This clone was counted a single time. No cognate antigen has been identified for it. The input lacks base qualities; no much larger clone sits a single base away. The cohort was made up of under 800 healthy bone marrow donors. Cohort members were all nominally healthy when sampled, although unrecorded immune exposures were likely present. The donor tested CMV seronegative and was one of the 352 seronegative cohort members. Every donor gave a peripheral blood sample, and the peripheral blood mononuclear cells from that sample were used for TCR beta sequencing. The Qiagen DNeasy Blood Extraction Kit was used to extract genomic DNA from the blood cell samples. CDR1 and CDR2 are drawn from the germline V gene (reference sequence): MNHEY, SMNVEV. V loses 3 bases of germline sequence and J loses 0 bases, and the interval between the two ends is 9 bases. Spanning cysteine to phenylalanine, the CDR3 consists of 15 amino acids. Just the 45-base CDR3 DNA is kept, in frame starting at base 1.

What the research found in general, with its limitations: Because the 87-base-pair reads could not distinguish some IMGT-functional V segments, including TRBV6-2 and TRBV6-3, those segments were excluded. The classifier was reported to diagnose cytomegalovirus status with high specificity and sensitivity in both the original cohort and the validation cohort. A cluster of highly shared sequence variants was judged likely to be a technical artifact of the sequencing pipeline. In a later analysis, HLA-associated TCR beta chains showed more clonal expansion and lower generation probabilities than non-associated chains that were equally common. In the study, roughly 160 TCR beta chains were listed as associated with cytomegalovirus. The earlier analysis of a few hundred of the donors excluded approximately 15 rarely observed V segments, including chromosome 9 orphons, because counts were too low. An earlier analysis of roughly 570 of the donors showed that most TCR beta V segments appeared in productive rearrangements either about 90% or about 30% of the time, which broadly matched IMGT annotations. Linkage disequilibrium might explain the correlated functional status among segregating V segments, but an unknown experimental factor could not be ruled out. Compared with the roughly 670-donor mean, donors in an Asian-associated ancestry cluster had fewer N-insertions in productive TCRs, according to a later genetic analysis. A later genetic analysis associated a missense DCLRE1C variant with V-gene and J-gene trimming of TCR beta chains, and an independent cohort replicated the association. Immune exposure information for the cohort was limited to CMV serostatus. In a later analysis, several top co-occurrence clusters were reported to appear linked to parvovirus B19, influenza, CMV and Epstein-Barr virus. When HLA alleles, especially DR and DQ, strongly co-occurred, TCR associations were difficult to assign to individual alleles. Specific HLA alleles were associated with roughly 16,000 TCR beta sequences at a false discovery rate of 0.05 in a later analysis. HLA typing was unavailable for some donors at each locus, so association tests used only the typed subset. The authors suggested that the approach could potentially be generalized to other disease states and immunological phenotypes. While some public TCRs were present in many individuals, most TCR sequences turned up only very rarely across donors. In a later analysis, the rate of TCR association differed among HLA loci, with DRB1 alleles having the most associated TCRs and HLA-C alleles having the fewest. Three of the identified cytomegalovirus-associated TCR beta chains were confirmed in vitro to be specific for cytomegalovirus antigens. This cohort had only TCR beta chains sequenced, and the lack of alpha or paired-chain data limited which features could be detected. According to a later analysis, most CMV-associated TCR beta chains appeared to be HLA-restricted, and the HLA associations seemed to be driven largely by CMV exposure. A further reported finding was that TCR beta sequences accurately predicted the HLA-A and HLA-B alleles for most subjects in the first cohort. Sequencing depth was assumed to be roughly uniform across donors in the presence/absence analyses, though that assumption may not hold.

The method behind the library was the immunoSEQ multiplex PCR assay. For the multiplex PCR, a mixture combining 60 forward primers for TCR Vbeta segments and 13 reverse primers for TCR Jbeta segments was used. The CDR3 region of rearranged TCR beta genes was amplified from genomic DNA with a multiplex PCR assay. The Illumina HiSeq System was used to sequence the amplified TCR beta libraries as 87-base-pair reads. For the original study's pipeline: Across the 700 or so repertoires, a later analysis counted 78 million or so unique TCR beta chains, approximately 10 million of which were shared by at least two donors. To remove PCR and sequencing errors, raw reads were error-corrected and collapsed into unique sequences using a nearest-neighbor algorithm that merged closely related sequences. CDR3 sequences were aligned to IMGT reference sequences to assign V, D and J gene segments. For a sequence to be retained, a match of at least six nucleotides was required to both a V gene segment and a J gene segment. Rearrangements were called productive when the CDR3 lacked stop codons and stayed in frame with V and J; all others were non-productive. Following IMGT convention, CDR3 was defined as the stretch from the second conserved V-encoded cysteine to the conserved J-encoded phenylalanine. The earlier analysis of fewer than 700 of the donors excluded sequences that lacked an unambiguous match to a single V gene segment. An earlier analysis of 587 of the donors called V segments functional above 56.7% productive rearrangements and segregating when the between-donor standard deviation exceeded 5%. To diagnose cytomegalovirus status from the catalog of TCR beta chain sequences, a statistical classification framework was built. In a later analysis, TCR nucleotide sequences were compared against IMGT/GENE-DB human TR gene sequences so that V and J genes could be assigned. Using the TCRdist pipeline, a later analysis assigned CDR3 sequences along with most-parsimonious VDJ recombination scenarios. In a later analysis, each TCR beta chain was defined by its CDR3 amino acid sequence together with its V-gene family, and reads without a unique V-gene family were excluded. To address suspected cross-contamination and a sequencing artifact, a later analysis removed a few hundred highly shared, low-generation-probability nucleotide sequences. In a later analysis, a clonal expansion index for each public chain was calculated from normalized within-repertoire ranks of inferred template counts. In a later analysis, generation probabilities were computed with a VDJ recombination model fitted to out-of-frame rearrangements, and the resulting probabilities were checked against IGoR. A later analysis scored TCR-TCR, TCR-HLA and TCR-CMV co-occurrence with hypergeometric tests, applying a repertoire-size bias correction to TCR pairs. A later analysis estimated false discovery rates by permuting HLA or CMV assignments 20 times. A later analysis grouped co-occurring TCRs with DBSCAN, adding TCRdist sequence similarity when clustering within HLA-allele-positive subsets. Co-occurrence clustering excluded repertoires with fewer than 30,000 or more than 120,000 public chains, plus five with anomalous nucleotide sharing. TCRdb took over this immuneACCESS table, retaining in-frame rearrangements with V and J assigned. Such tables are incomplete; in checked studies, under half of the missing clones stem from an unresolved V gene, and the remainder is unexplained. That table is the source of V, J and clone size, and D and trimming were worked out from the DNA. The sample includes about 160,000 clones, with approximately 81% observed a single time. The top ten constitute 1% of the sample.

The sample was PBMCs. The sequence was obtained from a boy between 2 and 10 years old in good health and CMV-seronegative. The chain joins TRBV27 to TRBJ2-1; tentative D gene TRBD2, with 7 bases matching. CDR3 loop: CASSLAGASYNEQFF. The base sequence is TGTGCCAGCAGTTTGGCGGGGGCCTCCTACAATGAGCAGTTCTTC.